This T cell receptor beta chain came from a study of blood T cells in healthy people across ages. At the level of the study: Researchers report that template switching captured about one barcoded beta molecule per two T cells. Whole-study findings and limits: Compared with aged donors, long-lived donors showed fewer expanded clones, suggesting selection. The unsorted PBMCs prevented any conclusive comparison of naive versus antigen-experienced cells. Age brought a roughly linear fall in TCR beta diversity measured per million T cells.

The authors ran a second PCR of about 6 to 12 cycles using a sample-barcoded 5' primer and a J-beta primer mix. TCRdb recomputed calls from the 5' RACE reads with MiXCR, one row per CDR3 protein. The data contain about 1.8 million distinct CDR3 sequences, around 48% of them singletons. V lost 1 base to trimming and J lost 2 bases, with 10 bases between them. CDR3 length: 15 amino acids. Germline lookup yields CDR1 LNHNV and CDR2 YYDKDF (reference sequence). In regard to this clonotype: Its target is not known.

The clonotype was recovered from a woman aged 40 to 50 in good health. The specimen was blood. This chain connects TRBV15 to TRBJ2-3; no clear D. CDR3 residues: CATSRVRQFTDTQYF. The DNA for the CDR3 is TGTGCCACCAGCAGAGTGCGGCAGTTCACAGATACGCAGTATTTT.